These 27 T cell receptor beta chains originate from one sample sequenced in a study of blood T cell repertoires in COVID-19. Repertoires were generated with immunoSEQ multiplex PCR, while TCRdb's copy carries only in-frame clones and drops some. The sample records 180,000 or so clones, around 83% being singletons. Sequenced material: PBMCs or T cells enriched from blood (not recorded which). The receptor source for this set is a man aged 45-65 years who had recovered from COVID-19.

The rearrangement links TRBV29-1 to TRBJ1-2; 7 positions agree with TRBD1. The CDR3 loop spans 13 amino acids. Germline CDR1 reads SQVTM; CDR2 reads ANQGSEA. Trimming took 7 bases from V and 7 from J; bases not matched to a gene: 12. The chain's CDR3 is CSATTGRWSGYTF. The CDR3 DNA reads TGCAGCGCCACGACAGGGCGGTGGTCTGGCTACACCTTC.

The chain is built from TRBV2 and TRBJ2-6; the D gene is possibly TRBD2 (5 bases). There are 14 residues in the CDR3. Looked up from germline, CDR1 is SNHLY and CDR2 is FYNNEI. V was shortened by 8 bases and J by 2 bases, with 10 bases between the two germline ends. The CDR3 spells CASQLEAGANVLTF. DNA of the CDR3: TGTGCCAGCCAACTGGAGGCTGGGGCCAACGTCCTGACTTTC.

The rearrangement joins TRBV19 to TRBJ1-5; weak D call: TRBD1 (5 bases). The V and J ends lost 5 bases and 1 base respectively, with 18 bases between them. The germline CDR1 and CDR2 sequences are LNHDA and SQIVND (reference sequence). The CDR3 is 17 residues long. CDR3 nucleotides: TGTGCCAGTAGTGAACGGCAGGGAAGCCTGAGCAATCAGCCCCAGCATTTT. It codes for CASSERQGSLSNQPQHF.

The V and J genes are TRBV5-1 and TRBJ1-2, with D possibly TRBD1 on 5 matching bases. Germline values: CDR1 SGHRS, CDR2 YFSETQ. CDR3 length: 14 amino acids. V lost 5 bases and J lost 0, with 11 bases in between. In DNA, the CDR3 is TGCGCCAGCAGTCCGACAGACCCTAACTATGGCTACACCTTC. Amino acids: CASSPTDPNYGYTF.

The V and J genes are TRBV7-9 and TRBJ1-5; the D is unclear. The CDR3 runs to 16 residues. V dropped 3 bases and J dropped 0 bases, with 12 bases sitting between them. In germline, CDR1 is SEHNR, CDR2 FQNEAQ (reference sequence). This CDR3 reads CASSFGDRGSNQPQHF. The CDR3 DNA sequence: TGTGCCAGCAGCTTTGGGGATCGGGGTAGCAATCAGCCCCAGCATTTT.

CDR3 in DNA: TGTGCCAGCAGTTTAAGGCTCACAGGGGACCTGAACACTGAAGCTTTCTTT. As protein: CASSLRLTGDLNTEAFF. The V and J genes are TRBV28 and TRBJ1-1; 7 bases map to TRBD1. This CDR3 contains 17 residues. The germline CDR1 and CDR2 sequences are MDHEN and SYDVKM. J was trimmed by 0 bases and V by 2 bases; bases with no gene match: 9.

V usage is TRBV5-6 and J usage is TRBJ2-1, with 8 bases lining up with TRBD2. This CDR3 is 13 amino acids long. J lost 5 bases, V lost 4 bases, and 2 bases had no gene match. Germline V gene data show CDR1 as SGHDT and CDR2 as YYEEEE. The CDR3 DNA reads TGTGCCAGCAGCGGGACTAGGGACAATGAGCAGTTCTTC. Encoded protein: CASSGTRDNEQFF.

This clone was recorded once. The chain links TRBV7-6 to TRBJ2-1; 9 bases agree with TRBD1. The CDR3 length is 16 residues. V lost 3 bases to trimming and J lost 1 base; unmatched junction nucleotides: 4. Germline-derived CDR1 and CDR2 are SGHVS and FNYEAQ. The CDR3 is CASSLTGGNSYNEQFF. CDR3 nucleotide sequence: TGTGCCAGCAGCTTGACAGGGGGTAATTCCTACAATGAGCAGTTCTTC.

CDR3 in amino acids: CASSGGGRWGYGYTF. The CDR3 DNA sequence: TGTGCCAGCAGTGGAGGGGGCCGCTGGGGCTATGGCTACACCTTC. V gene TRBV2 combines with J gene TRBJ1-2, with TRBD1 matching over 7 bases. Trimming at V came to 4 bases and at J to 4 bases, leaving 9 bases not matched to a gene. The CDR3 length is 15 residues. Germline V gene sequence: CDR1 SNHLY, CDR2 FYNNEI.

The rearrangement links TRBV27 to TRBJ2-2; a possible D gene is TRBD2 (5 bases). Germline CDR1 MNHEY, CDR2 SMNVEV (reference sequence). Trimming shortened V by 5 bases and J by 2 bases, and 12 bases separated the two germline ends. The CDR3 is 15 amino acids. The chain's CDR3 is CASSRRLLNTGELFF. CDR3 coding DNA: TGTGCCAGCAGTCGGAGACTACTAAACACCGGGGAGCTGTTTTTT.

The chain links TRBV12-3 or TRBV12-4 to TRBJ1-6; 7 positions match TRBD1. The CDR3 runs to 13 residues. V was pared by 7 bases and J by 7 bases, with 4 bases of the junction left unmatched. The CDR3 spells CASKGARNSPLHF. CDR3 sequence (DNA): TGTGCCAGCAAGGGGGCAAGGAATTCACCCCTCCACTTT.

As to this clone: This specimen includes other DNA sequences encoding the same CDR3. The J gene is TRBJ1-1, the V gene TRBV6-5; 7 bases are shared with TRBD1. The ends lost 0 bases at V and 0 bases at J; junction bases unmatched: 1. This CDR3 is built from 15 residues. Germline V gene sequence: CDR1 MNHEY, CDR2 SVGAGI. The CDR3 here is CASSYSRGMNTEAFF. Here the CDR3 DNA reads TGTGCCAGCAGTTACTCCAGGGGGATGAACACTGAAGCTTTCTTT.

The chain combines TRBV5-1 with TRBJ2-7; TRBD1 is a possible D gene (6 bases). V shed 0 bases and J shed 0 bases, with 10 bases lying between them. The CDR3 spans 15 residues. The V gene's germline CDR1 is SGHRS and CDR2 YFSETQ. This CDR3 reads CASSLAGASSYEQYF. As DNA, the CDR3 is TGCGCCAGCAGCTTGGCAGGGGCCAGCTCCTACGAGCAGTACTTC.

The CDR3: CAINNGVGQGYEQYF. CDR3 nucleotides: TGTGCCATCAACAATGGGGTCGGACAGGGGTACGAGCAGTACTTC. The gene calls are TRBV10-3 and TRBJ2-7; 9 bases agree with TRBD1. Trimming cost V 7 bases and J 4 bases; bases outside gene matches: 11. Germline V gives CDR1 ENHRY, CDR2 SYGVKD. The CDR3 spans 15 residues.

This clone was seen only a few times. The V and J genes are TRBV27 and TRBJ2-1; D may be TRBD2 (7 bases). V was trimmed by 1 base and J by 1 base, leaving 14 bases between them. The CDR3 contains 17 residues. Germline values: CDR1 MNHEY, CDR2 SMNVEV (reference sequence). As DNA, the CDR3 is TGTGCCAGCAGTTTATATTTCGGGGGGCGGTCCTACAATGAGCAGTTCTTC. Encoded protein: CASSLYFGGRSYNEQFF.

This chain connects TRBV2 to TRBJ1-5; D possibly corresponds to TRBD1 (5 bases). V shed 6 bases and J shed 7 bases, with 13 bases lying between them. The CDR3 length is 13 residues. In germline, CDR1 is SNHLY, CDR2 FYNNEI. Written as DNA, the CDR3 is TGTGCCAGCAGCATCAGGGTGGAACAGCCCCAGCATTTT. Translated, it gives CASSIRVEQPQHF. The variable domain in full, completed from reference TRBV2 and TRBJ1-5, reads EPEVTQTPSHQVTQMGQEVILRCVPISNHLYFYWYRQILGQKVEFLVSFYNNEISEKSEIFDDQFSVERPDGSNFTLKIRSTKLEDSAMYFCASSIRVEQPQHFGDGTRLSIL.

CDR3 loop: CATSRDPGTSNEQFF. In nucleotides, the CDR3 is TGTGCCACCAGCAGAGATCCCGGGACAAGCAATGAGCAGTTCTTC. This chain uses TRBV15 with TRBJ2-1, with D perhaps TRBD1 (6 bases). Germline CDR1 LNHNV, CDR2 YYDKDF (reference sequence). V was cut by 0 bases and J by 6 bases, with 12 bases left in between. The CDR3 spans 15 residues.

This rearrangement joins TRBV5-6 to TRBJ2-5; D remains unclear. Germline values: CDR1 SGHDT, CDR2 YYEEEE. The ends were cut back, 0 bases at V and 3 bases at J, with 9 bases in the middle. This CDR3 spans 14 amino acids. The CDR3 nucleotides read TGTGCCAGCAGCTTGGTTGCGGCGAAAGAGACCCAGTACTTC. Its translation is CASSLVAAKETQYF.

CDR3 region: CASSQDSVSYYEQYF. The CDR3 DNA sequence: TGTGCCAGCAGCCAAGATTCTGTCTCCTACTACGAGCAGTACTTC. The chain couples TRBV14 to TRBJ2-7; D not certain. V dropped 0 bases and J dropped 3 bases, with 12 bases sitting between them. CDR3 length: 15 amino acids. CDR1 SGHDN and CDR2 FVKESK come from the germline V gene.

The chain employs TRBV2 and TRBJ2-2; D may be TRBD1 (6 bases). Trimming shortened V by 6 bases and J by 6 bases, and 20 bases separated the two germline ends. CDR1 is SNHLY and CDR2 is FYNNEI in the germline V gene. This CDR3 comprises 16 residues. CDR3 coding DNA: TGTGCCAGCAGGGATACAGGGTACTACACAGCCGGGGAGCTGTTTTTT. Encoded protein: CASRDTGYYTAGELFF. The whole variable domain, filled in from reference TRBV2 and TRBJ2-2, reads EPEVTQTPSHQVTQMGQEVILRCVPISNHLYFYWYRQILGQKVEFLVSFYNNEISEKSEIFDDQFSVERPDGSNFTLKIRSTKLEDSAMYFCASRDTGYYTAGELFFGEGSRLTVL.

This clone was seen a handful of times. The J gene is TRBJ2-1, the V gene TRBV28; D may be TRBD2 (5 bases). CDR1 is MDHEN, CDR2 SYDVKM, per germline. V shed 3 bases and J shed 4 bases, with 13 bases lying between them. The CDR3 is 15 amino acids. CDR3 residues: CASSLERTVYNEQFF. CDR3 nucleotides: TGTGCCAGCAGTTTGGAGCGGACGGTGTACAATGAGCAGTTCTTC. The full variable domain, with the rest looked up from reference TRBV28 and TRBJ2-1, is DVKVTQSSRYLVKRTGEKVFLECVQDMDHENMFWYRQDPGLGLRLIYFSYDVKMKEKGDIPEGYSVSREKKERFSLILESASTNQTSMYLCASSLERTVYNEQFFGPGTRLTVL.

The CDR3 bases are TGTGCCAGCTCTGCGGGGGATCAAGTACCTGAAGCTTTCTTT. Translation gives CASSAGDQVPEAFF. The rearrangement joins TRBV18 to TRBJ1-1; maybe TRBD1 (5 bases). Trimming left V 6 bases short and J 6 bases short, with 17 bases between. The CDR3 totals 14 residues. Germline lookup yields CDR1 KGHSH and CDR2 LQKENI. Using reference TRBV18 and TRBJ1-1 for the parts outside the CDR3, the full variable domain is NAGVMQNPRHLVRRRGQEARLRCSPMKGHSHVYWYRQLPEEGLKFMVYLQKENIIDESGMPKERFSAEFPKEGPSILRIQQVVRGDSAAYFCASSAGDQVPEAFFGQGTRLTVV.

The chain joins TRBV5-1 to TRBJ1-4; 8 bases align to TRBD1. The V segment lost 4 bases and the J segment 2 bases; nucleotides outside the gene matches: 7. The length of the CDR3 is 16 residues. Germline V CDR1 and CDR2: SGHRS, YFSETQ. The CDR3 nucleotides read TGCGCCAGCAGCCAAATGGGACAGGTGACTAATGAAAAACTGTTTTTT. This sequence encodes CASSQMGQVTNEKLFF.

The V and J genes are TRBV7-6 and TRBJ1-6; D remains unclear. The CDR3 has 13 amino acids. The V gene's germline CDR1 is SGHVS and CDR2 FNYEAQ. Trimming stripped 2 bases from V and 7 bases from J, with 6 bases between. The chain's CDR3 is CASSLSVNSPLHF. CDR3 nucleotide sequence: TGTGCCAGCAGCTTATCGGTAAATTCACCCCTCCACTTT.

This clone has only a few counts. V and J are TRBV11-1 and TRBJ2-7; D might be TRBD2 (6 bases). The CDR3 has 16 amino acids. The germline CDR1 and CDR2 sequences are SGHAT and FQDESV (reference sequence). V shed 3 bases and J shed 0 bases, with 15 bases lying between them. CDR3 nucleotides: TGTGCCAGCAGCTTTGCGGGAATCCCAAGCTCCTACGAGCAGTACTTC. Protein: CASSFAGIPSSYEQYF.

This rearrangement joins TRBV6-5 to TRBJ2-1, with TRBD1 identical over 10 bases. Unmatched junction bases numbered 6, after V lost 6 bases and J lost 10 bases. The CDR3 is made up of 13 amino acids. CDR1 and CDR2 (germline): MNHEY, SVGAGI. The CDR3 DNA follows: TGTGCCAGCAGAAAGACAGGGGGCGCAGAGCAGTTCTTC. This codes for CASRKTGGAEQFF.

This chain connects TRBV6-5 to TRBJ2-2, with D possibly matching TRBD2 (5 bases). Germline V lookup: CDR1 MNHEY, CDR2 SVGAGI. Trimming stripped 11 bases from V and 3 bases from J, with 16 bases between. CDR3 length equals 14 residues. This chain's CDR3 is CACITRAHTGELFF. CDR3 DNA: TGTGCCTGCATTACTAGAGCCCACACCGGGGAGCTGTTTTTT.